Below, one T cell receptor (beta chain) is given with its context. Its antigen target is currently unknown. No clone much larger than this one lies a single base away; base qualities are absent. Using the deep immunoSEQ assay, multiplex PCR amplified TCR CDR3 regions from genomic DNA. Extracted genomic DNA from each cell subset was spread evenly across all wells of several immunoSEQ 96-well plates, with each plate serving as a replicate. For sorted subsets, each replicate PCR was loaded with approximately 190 ng genomic DNA, equivalent to roughly 30,000 T cell genomes. Purified libraries were measured with a Qubit 3.0 fluorometer, size-checked on a Bioanalyzer 2100, and measured again with the KAPA Library Quantification kit. A separate single-read 150-cycle Illumina NextSeq 550 flow cell was used to sequence each immunoSEQ 96-well plate. As for how the authors treated the data: Because only junctional sequences without quality scores were contained in the immunoSEQ output, filtering matching that applied to full-length reads could not be performed. Sequences were annotated with PyIR, a Python wrapper for IgBLAST v1.9, using IMGT germline references to assign V/J genes and CDR3. Reads were filtered out if the reads had weak V/J assignments (E-value above 1e-6), no CDR3, stop codons, out-of-frame junctions, or ambiguous translated residues. V3J clonotypes were defined as sequences sharing the same inferred V gene, J gene, and CDR3 amino acid sequence. The percentage overlap between two repertoires was calculated by dividing the number of shared unique clonotypes by the size of the smaller repertoire. Repertoire richness was assessed with RTK rarefaction, the Chao1 estimator, and Recon v2.1 estimates of unobserved clonotypes. Generation probabilities were computed with OLGA for all TCRbeta clonotypes obtained by the gDNA method from a handful of donors. Imported from immuneACCESS, the table was reduced by TCRdb to in-frame sequences with V and J called. These copies leave out some clones; in studies compared against another copy, an unresolved V gene accounts for under half, and the cause of the remainder is not known. The V and J calls and clone size were taken over from that table, and D and trimming were inferred from the DNA. Present in this sample are some 1.4 million clones, around 95% of which were seen just once. The ten largest clones add up to over 1% of the sample.

Trimming accounts for 4 bases at V and 2 bases at J, while the number of junction bases matched to no gene is 15. The CDR1 and CDR2 encoded by the germline V gene are MGHRA and YSYEKL. The CDR3 numbers 20 residues from cysteine through phenylalanine. Here the CDR3 DNA is all that survives: 60 bases in frame from base 1. Healthy HIV-negative adults with no recently reported acute infections or vaccinations were included as donors. Only Caucasian adults living in Nashville, Tennessee, USA were represented among the donors. CD4+ T cells were enriched through magnetic negative selection, after which naive cells were positively selected on CD45RA and the remaining negative fraction served as the memory subset. After blood collection by leukapheresis, PBMCs were isolated using Ficoll-Histopaque density gradient centrifugation and then cryopreserved in the vapor phase of liquid nitrogen. Analytical flow cytometry was used to check the purity and quantity of every magnetically sorted T cell population. From each sorted fraction, genomic DNA was isolated and quantified by UV absorbance on a Nanodrop 2000c.

The sample belongs to a study of shared clonotypes between healthy human individuals (dated by TCRdb to the early 2020s). About the full investigation: A couple of women and a few men aged 18 to 49 years were included in the cohort. For each donor, CD4 naive and CD4 memory were each run on three plates, CD8 naive on two plates, and CD8 memory on one plate. To estimate repertoire size and how much clonotype sharing occurs between individuals, the study deeply sequenced the blood TCR repertoires of 4 to 6 healthy adults. Libraries were prepared and TCR repertoires were sequenced by different laboratories using diverse techniques, in order to increase sequencing depth and limit assay-specific biases. Between about 0.9 and 10 billion PBMCs per donor were obtained by leukapheresis.

Results and caveats for the whole study, not just this receptor: Across a few donors, approximately 5% of naive CD4, approximately 3.6% of naive CD8, 2.3% of memory CD4, and approximately 0.42% of memory CD8 clonotypes were shared. Estimated clonotype richness was generally larger for naive than for memory subsets. Incomplete sequencing was indicated by rarefaction of sorted-subset datasets, despite the large sequencing depth. Clonotypes shared by all four sorted-subset donors showed higher generation probabilities than non-shared clonotypes. Based on pairwise subsampling, the degree of clonotype sharing among donors was expected to be affected by sequencing depth. Sampling was restricted to blood, and TCR repertoires in tissues likely differ from the TCR repertoires found in blood. Because the study included only a small number of donors, the genetic and exposure-history diversity represented was limited.

The TCR was taken from a man aged 25-40 years in good health. The sample was naive CD4+ T cells sorted from blood. Sample cell subset or site, as interpreted from the label and publication: CD45RA+ positively selected. The chain uses TRBV4-1 and TRBJ2-6; 9 nucleotides in the junction match TRBD1. CDR3 protein: CASSRDSGTGISAGANVLTF. The DNA is as follows: TGCGCCAGCAGCCGCGATTCCGGGACAGGGATAAGCGCTGGGGCCAACGTCCTGACTTTC.